This is a list of T cell receptor beta chains from one sample in a study of T cell changes during pregnancy in multiple sclerosis. Clones were read by immunoSEQ multiplex PCR, and TCRdb kept only the in-frame ones, dropping some. The sample lists approximately 80,000 clones, 90% to 95% seen once, with around 0.97% in the top ten. Sequenced here: peripheral blood, sampled in the second trimester of pregnancy. The source is a female donor in good health, enrolled as a control in a pregnancy study. Each CDR3 is given with its conserved first and last residue. A D gene is named only where the DNA matches it firmly.

J: TRBJ2-7
D: .
V: TRBV18
CDR3: CASSPDNYEQYF
DNA: TGTGCCAGCTCACCAGACAACTACGAGCAGTACTTC

J: TRBJ2-1
D: .
V: TRBV2
CDR3: CASNDYGDEQFF
DNA: TGTGCCAGCAACGACTACGGCGATGAGCAGTTCTTC

J: TRBJ2-5
D: .
V: TRBV18
CDR3: CASSPSETQYF
DNA: TGTGCCAGCTCACCTTCGGAGACCCAGTACTTC

J: TRBJ2-2
D: TRBD1
V: TRBV15
CDR3: CATSPGTDTGELFF
DNA: TGTGCCACCTCTCCGGGGACAGACACCGGGGAGCTGTTTTTT

J: TRBJ2-7
D: TRBD2
V: TRBV28
CDR3: CASSFSGDEQYF
DNA: TGTGCCAGCAGTTTTAGCGGGGACGAGCAGTACTTC

J: TRBJ1-1
D: TRBD1
V: TRBV29-1
CDR3: CSVGQSEAFF
DNA: TGCAGCGTGGGACAGTCTGAAGCTTTCTTT

J: TRBJ1-4
D: .
V: TRBV7-9
CDR3: CASSLDREGEKLFF
DNA: TGTGCCAGCAGCTTAGACAGGGAAGGTGAAAAACTGTTTTTT

J: TRBJ2-7
D: TRBD2
V: TRBV25-1
CDR3: CASSDGLAGSSYEQYF
DNA: TGTGCCAGCAGTGACGGACTAGCGGGGAGCTCCTACGAGCAGTACTTC

J: TRBJ2-1
D: .
V: TRBV4-1
CDR3: CASSLQPRDFYNEQFF
DNA: TGCGCCAGCAGCCTCCAACCTCGGGACTTTTACAATGAGCAGTTCTTC

J: TRBJ2-1
D: TRBD2
V: TRBV5-1
CDR3: CASSLGLAANEQFF
DNA: TGCGCCAGCAGCTTGGGACTAGCAGCCAATGAGCAGTTCTTC

J: TRBJ2-1
D: TRBD2
V: TRBV2
CDR3: CASRASSGADEQFF
DNA: TGTGCCAGCAGGGCCTCTAGCGGGGCCGATGAGCAGTTCTTC

J: TRBJ1-1
D: TRBD1
V: TRBV10-3
CDR3: CAISEGTGEVAEAFF
DNA: TGTGCCATCAGTGAGGGGACAGGGGAGGTAGCTGAAGCTTTCTTT

J: TRBJ2-3
D: TRBD1
V: TRBV5-1
CDR3: CASSLATGGKTDTQYF
DNA: TGCGCCAGCAGCTTGGCCACAGGGGGAAAGACAGATACGCAGTATTTT

J: TRBJ2-2
D: .
V: TRBV28
CDR3: CASSGSPGTGELFF
DNA: TGTGCCAGCAGCGGGAGTCCCGGCACCGGGGAGCTGTTTTTT

J: TRBJ2-3
D: TRBD2
V: TRBV9
CDR3: CASSGLAGRTDTQYF
DNA: TGTGCCAGCAGCGGACTAGCGGGTCGCACAGATACGCAGTATTTT

J: TRBJ2-1
D: .
V: TRBV6-5
CDR3: CASSTTGDLWNEQFF
DNA: TGTGCCAGCAGCACGACAGGCGACTTATGGAATGAGCAGTTCTTC

J: TRBJ2-3
D: .
V: TRBV2
CDR3: CASSGQRTDTQYF
DNA: TGTGCCAGCAGTGGACAGCGCACAGATACGCAGTATTTT